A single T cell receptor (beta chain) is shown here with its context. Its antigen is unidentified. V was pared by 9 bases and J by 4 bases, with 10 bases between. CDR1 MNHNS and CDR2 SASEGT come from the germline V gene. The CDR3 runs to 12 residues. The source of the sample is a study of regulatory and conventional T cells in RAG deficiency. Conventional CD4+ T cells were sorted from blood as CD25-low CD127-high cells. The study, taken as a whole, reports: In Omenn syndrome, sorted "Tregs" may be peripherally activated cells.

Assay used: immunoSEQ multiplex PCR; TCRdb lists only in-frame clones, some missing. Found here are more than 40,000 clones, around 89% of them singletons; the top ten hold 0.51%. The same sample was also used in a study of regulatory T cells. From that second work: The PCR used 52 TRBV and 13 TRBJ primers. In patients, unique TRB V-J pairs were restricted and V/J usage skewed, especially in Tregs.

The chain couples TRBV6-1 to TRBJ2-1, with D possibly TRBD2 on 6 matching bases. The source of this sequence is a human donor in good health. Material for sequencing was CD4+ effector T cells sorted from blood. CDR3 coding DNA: TGTGCCAGTTCGACTAGTTACAATGAGCAGTTCTTC. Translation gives CASSTSYNEQFF.